This T cell receptor beta chain was identified during a study of cytomegalovirus exposure and HLA in healthy donors. Primers included in the PCR were 60 Vbeta and 13 Jbeta primers. Clones were read by immunoSEQ multiplex PCR, and TCRdb kept only the in-frame ones, dropping some. The sample contains approximately 160,000 clones, around four fifths of which appear only once. J gave up 5 bases and V 5 bases, and 9 bases lay outside the gene matches. CDR1 and CDR2 from the germline V gene are MNHEY and SVGAGI. This CDR3 comprises 15 residues. The chain combines TRBV6-5 with TRBJ2-7; 10 nucleotides line up with TRBD1. The sequence was obtained from a man aged 45 to 65 in good health and CMV-seropositive. Input material: PBMCs. The CDR3 DNA reads TGTGCCAGCAGTCATCTGAGGGACAGGGGTCACGAGCAGTACTTC. Its protein is CASSHLRDRGHEQYF.